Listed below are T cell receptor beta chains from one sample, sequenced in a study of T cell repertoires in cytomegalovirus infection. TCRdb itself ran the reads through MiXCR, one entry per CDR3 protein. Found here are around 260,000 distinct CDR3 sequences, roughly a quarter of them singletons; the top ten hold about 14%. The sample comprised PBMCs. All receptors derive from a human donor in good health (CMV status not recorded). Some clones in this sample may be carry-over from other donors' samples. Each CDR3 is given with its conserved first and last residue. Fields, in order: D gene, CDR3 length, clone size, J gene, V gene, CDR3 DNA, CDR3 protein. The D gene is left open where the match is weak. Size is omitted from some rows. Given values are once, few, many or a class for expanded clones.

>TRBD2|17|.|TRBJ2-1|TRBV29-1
TGCAGCGTTGTGGGACTAGCGGGAGGCTGGTCGTACAATGAGCAGTTCTTC
CSVVGLAGGWSYNEQFF
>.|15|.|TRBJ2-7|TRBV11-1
TGTGCCAGCAGCTTGGTCTCAGGGGCATCCTACGAGCAGTACTTC
CASSLVSGASYEQYF
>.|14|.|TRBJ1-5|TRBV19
TGTGCCAGTCGCGGGACCCAGGGCCCGACGCCCCAGCATTTT
CASRGTQGPTPQHF
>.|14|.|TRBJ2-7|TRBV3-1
TGTGCCAGCAGCCAAGATACGTCTACCTACGAGCAGTACTTC
CASSQDTSTYEQYF
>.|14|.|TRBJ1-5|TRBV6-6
TGTGCCAGCAGCCTGGGGACCCTGGGACAGCCCCAGCATTTT
CASSLGTLGQPQHF
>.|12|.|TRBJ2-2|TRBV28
TGTGCCAGCAGAAGAGGGCCCGGGGAGCTGTTTTTT
CASRRGPGELFF
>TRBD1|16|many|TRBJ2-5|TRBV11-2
TGTGCCAGCAGCTCCGGGACAGGGCCAATCCAAGAGACCCAGTACTTC
CASSSGTGPIQETQYF
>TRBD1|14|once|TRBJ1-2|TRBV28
TGTGCCAGCAGTTCCGTCGGGACAGGGGAAGGCTACACCTTC
CASSSVGTGEGYTF
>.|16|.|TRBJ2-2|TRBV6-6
TGTGCCAGCAGTTACTCGGGGGCGCAAGATACCGGGGAGCTGTTTTTT
CASSYSGAQDTGELFF
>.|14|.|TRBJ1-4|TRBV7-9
TGTGCCAGCAGCCGGGTTTCTACTAATGAAAAACTGTTTTTT
CASSRVSTNEKLFF
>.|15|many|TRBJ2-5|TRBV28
TGTGCCAGCAGTTTAGCCTCGACGGCTCGGGAGACCCAGTACTTC
CASSLASTARETQYF
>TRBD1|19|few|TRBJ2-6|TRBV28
TGTGCCAGCAGTTTATGGGCAGGGGGCGGGACAACTGGGGCCAACGTCCTGACTTTC
CASSLWAGGGTTGANVLTF
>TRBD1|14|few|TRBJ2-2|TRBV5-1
TGCGCCAGCAGCGGGACAGAGAACACCGGGGAGCTGTTTTTT
CASSGTENTGELFF
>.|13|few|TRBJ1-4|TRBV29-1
TGCAGCGTTGTGCGGGAGGCTAATGAAAAACTGTTTTTT
CSVVREANEKLFF
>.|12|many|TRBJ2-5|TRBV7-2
TGTGCCAGCAGCTTCAGGGTGGAGACCCAGTACTTC
CASSFRVETQYF
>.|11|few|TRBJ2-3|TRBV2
TGTGCCAGCAGTGAAATGAATACGCAGTATTTT
CASSEMNTQYF
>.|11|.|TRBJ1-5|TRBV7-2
TGTGCCAGCAGCTTAGACGGTGGGAGACATTTT
CASSLDGGRHF
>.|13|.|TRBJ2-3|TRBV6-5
TGTGCCAGCAGGAATTTCGCGGGAGATACGCAGTATTTT
CASRNFAGDTQYF
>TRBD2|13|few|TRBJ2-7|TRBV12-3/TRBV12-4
TGTGCCAGCAGTTTAGGGGCTAGCGGAGAGCAGTACTTC
CASSLGASGEQYF
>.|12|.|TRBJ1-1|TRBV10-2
TGCGCCAGCGGGCGGATGAACACTGAAGCTTTCTTT
CASGRMNTEAFF
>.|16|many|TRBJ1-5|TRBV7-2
TGTGCCAGCAGCTTAGCGCCTGCTTATAGCAATCAGCCCCAGCATTTT
CASSLAPAYSNQPQHF
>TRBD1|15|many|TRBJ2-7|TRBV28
TGTGCCAGCAGTTTGGGAGGACAGGGGTCCTACGAGCAGTACTTC
CASSLGGQGSYEQYF
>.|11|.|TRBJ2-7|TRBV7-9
TGTGCCAGCAGCTTAGTCACAGACCAGTACTTC
CASSLVTDQYF
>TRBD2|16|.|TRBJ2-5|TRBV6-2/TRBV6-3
TGTGCCAGCAGTTACCCGGGACTAGCGGGAGGAGAGACCCAGTACTTC
CASSYPGLAGGETQYF
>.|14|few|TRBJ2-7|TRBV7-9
TGTGCCAGCAGCTTATTCACCGGGAATGACGAGCAGTACTTC
CASSLFTGNDEQYF
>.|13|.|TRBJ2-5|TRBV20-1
TGCAGTGCTGGATTTCCAGGGGATGAGACCCAGTACTTC
CSAGFPGDETQYF
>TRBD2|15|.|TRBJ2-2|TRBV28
TGTGCCAGCCGGGGTAGCGGGGTAAACACCGGGGAGCTGTTTTTT
CASRGSGVNTGELFF
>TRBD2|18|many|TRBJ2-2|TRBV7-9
TGTGCCAGCAGCTCTCGACTAGCGGGGGCCGCGAACACCGGGGAGCTGTTTTTT
CASSSRLAGAANTGELFF
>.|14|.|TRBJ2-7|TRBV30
TGTGCCTCCTCGGACAAAACACTCGCCGTCGAGCAGTACTTC
CASSDKTLAVEQYF
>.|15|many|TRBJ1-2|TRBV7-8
TGTGCCAGCATCCAAAAGCCTGGTACTAACTATGGCTACACCTTC
CASIQKPGTNYGYTF
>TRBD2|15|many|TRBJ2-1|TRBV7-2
TGTGCCAGCAGCTTTTCAAGCGGGGGGTACAATGAGCAGTTCTTC
CASSFSSGGYNEQFF
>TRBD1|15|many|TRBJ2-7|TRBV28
TGTGCCAGCAGACCCCATACTACAGGGGCCTACGAGCAGTACTTC
CASRPHTTGAYEQYF
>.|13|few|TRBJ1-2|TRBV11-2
TGTGCCAGCAGCCCCAGCCAAACGGCGGGCTACACCTTC
CASSPSQTAGYTF
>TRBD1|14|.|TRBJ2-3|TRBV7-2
TGTGCCAGCAGCACCGGGACAGGATCAGATACGCAGTATTTT
CASSTGTGSDTQYF
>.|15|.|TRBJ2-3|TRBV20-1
TGCAGTGCTAGAGATCCGGGAGTAAGCACAGATACGCAGTATTTT
CSARDPGVSTDTQYF
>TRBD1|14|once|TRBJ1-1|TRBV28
TGTGCCAGCAGCAGGGACAGGGTGATCACTGAAGCTTTCTTT
CASSRDRVITEAFF
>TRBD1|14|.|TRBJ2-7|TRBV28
TGTGCCAGCAGGCGGATACAGGGGGCCTACGAGCAGTACTTC
CASRRIQGAYEQYF
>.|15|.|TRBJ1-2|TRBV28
TGTGCCAGCAGTTTAGCGACAGTTATTTGGAATGGCTACACCTTC
CASSLATVIWNGYTF
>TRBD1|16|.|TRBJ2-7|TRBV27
TGTGCCAGCAGTTCCCGACAGGGCAGGAGCTCCTACGAGCAGTACTTC
CASSSRQGRSSYEQYF
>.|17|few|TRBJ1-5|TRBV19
TGTGCCAGTAGTTCCCGGTGGGGGGGGAGTAGCAATCAGCCCCAGCATTTT
CASSSRWGGSSNQPQHF
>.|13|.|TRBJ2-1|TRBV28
TGTGCCAGCAGTTTACTAGCAATGGATGAGCAGTTCTTC
CASSLLAMDEQFF
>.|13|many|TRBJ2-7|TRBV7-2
TGTGCCAGCAGCTTGGGCGGGGTGGGAGAGCAGTACTTC
CASSLGGVGEQYF
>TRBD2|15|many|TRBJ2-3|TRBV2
TGTGCCAGCAGAACGACTAGCACAGGCACAGATACGCAGTATTTT
CASRTTSTGTDTQYF
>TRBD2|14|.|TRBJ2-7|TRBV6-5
TGTGCCAGCAGTTCCGGGACTACCCGCTACGAGCAGTACTTC
CASSSGTTRYEQYF
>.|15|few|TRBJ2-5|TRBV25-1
TGTGCCAGCAGAGGACCCGGGACTGGCCAAGAGACCCAGTACTTC
CASRGPGTGQETQYF
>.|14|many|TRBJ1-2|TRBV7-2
TGTGCCAGCAGCCTACTACAGGGTGGCTATGGCTACACCTTC
CASSLLQGGYGYTF
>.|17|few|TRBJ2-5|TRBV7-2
TGTGCCAGCAGCTTAGCGCTAAGGTGGGGCGGGAAAGAGACCCAGTACTTC
CASSLALRWGGKETQYF